This T cell receptor (beta chain) came from a study of blood T cell repertoires in COVID-19. In the study overall: COVID-19 samples from acute and convalescent phases originated in the United States, Italy and Spain. PBMCs, B-cell-depleted T cells, or T cells provided the cDNA or gDNA that made up the material.

Per the original data handling: Quantification of nucleated cells was approximated via reference gene primer amplification. Some clones are missing from TCRdb's copy, which holds only in-frame ones; the method was immunoSEQ multiplex PCR. V, J and clone size were drawn from that table, and D and trimming were deduced from the DNA. Here the sample spans about 57,000 clones, around 80% being singletons. This clone came up once. Germline CDR1 SGHDT, CDR2 YYEEEE. With V trimmed by 4 bases and J by 0 bases, 9 bases remained unmatched. This CDR3 region has 17 residues. The sample consisted of peripheral blood. The chain carries TRBV5-6 and TRBJ1-1; 10 bases agree with TRBD1. The receptor was isolated from a woman older than 75 with acute or convalescent COVID-19. DNA of the CDR3: TGTGCCAGCAGCGCTGGGACAGGGGAGAGGTTGAACACTGAAGCTTTCTTT. Translating it yields CASSAGTGERLNTEAFF.